The TCR beta chain described here comes from a study of blood T cell repertoires in COVID-19 (dated by TCRdb to 2020 to 2022). A note on the overall study: Samples from collaborators originated in the United States, Italy and Spain and spanned both the acute and convalescent phases of COVID-19. Samples came from the ongoing ImmuneRACE study (first 160 participants) plus 1,254 subjects from 6 global collaborators. A de-identified subject ID, COVID-19 status, age in years and sex were almost always included in the sample metadata. A freely available public database, intended as a resource for researchers studying the immune response to SARS-CoV-2, is where the repertoires were released. The dataset comprised deeply sampled blood TCRbeta repertoires from subjects exposed to, actively infected with, or recovered from COVID-19. The material from the prospective study consisted of cDNA or gDNA derived from T cells, B-cell-depleted T cells, or PBMCs. Where HLA class I and class II types were available, the types were taken from metadata supplied by the sample provider, not from assay-based typing.

A second Seattle source provided samples from volunteer blood donors who had recovered from COVID-19. Whole blood was collected in K2EDTA tubes by collaborating institutions according to the institutions' own protocols. For TCRbeta analysis, collaborators shipped samples in one of three forms: frozen whole blood, isolated PBMCs, or DNA extracted from either of those sample types. Study-level results and caveats: The amount of clinical and demographic metadata varied by source and participant and was provided uncurated.

TCRbeta CDR3 regions were amplified from genomic DNA by means of the immunoSEQ Assay, a bias-controlled multiplex PCR. The authors' pipeline ran thus. Within the assay, amplification of reference gene primers was used to estimate how many nucleated cells each sample contained. To quantify the absolute abundance of each unique TCRbeta CDR3 rearrangement, sequence reads were collapsed and filtered. For each sample, productive Simpson clonality was calculated as the square root of Simpson's diversity index across productive rearrangements. TCRdb took over this immuneACCESS table, retaining in-frame rearrangements with V and J assigned. Such tables are incomplete; in checked studies, under half of the missing clones stem from an unresolved V gene, and the remainder is unexplained. V and J calls and clone size come straight from that table; D and trimming were deduced from the DNA. Counted in this sample were over 200,000 clones; about 79% of them appeared once. Jointly, the top ten make up approximately 2% of the sample.

From its cysteine to its phenylalanine, the CDR3 spans 14 amino acids. The sequence is cut down to CDR3 DNA, 42 bases in frame from base 1. The germline V gene gives CDR1 as SGHRS and CDR2 as YFSETQ. Relative to germline, V is missing 2 bases and J is missing 3 bases, with 1 base of the junction outside any gene match. About this clone itself: Its antigen specificity is not known. No base qualities exist here, and no much larger clone lies one base off it. Other DNA sequences within the sample encode an identical CDR3.

The sequence is built from TRBV5-1 and TRBJ2-3; 9 bases in between match TRBD2. The sequence was collected from a man between 40 and 49 years old who had recovered from COVID-19. Sequenced: peripheral blood. The DNA reads TGCGCCAGCAGCTTTAGCGGGAGAACAGATACGCAGTATTTT. This sequence encodes CASSFSGRTDTQYF. The entire variable domain, with the stretches around the CDR3 drawn from the reference TRBV5-1 and TRBJ2-3 proteins, is KAGVTQTPRYLIKTRGQQVTLSCSPISGHRSVSWYQQTPGQGLQFLFEYFSETQRNKGNFPGRFSGRQFSNSRSEMNVSTLELGDSALYLCASSFSGRTDTQYFGPGTRLTVL.